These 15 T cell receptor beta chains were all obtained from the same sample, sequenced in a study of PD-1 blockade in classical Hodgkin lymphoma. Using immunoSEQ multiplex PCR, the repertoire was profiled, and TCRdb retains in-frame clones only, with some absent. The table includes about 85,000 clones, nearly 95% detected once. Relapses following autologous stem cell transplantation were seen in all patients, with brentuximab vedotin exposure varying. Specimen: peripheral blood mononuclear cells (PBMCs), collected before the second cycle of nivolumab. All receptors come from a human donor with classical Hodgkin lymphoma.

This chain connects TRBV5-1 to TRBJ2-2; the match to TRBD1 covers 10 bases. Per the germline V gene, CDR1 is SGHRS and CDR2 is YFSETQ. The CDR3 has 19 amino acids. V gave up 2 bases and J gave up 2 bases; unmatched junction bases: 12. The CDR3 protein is CASSLRQGAILGNTGELFF. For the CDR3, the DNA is TGCGCCAGCAGCTTAAGACAGGGGGCAATTCTAGGAAACACCGGGGAGCTGTTTTTT.

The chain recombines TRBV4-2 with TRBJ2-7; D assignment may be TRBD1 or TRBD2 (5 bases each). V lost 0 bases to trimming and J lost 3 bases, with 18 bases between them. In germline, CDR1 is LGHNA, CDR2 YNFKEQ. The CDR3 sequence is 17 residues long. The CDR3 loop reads CASSQDPAGDQYYEQYF. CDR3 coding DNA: TGTGCCAGCAGCCAAGACCCAGCTGGGGACCAGTACTACGAGCAGTACTTC.

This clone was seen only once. The CDR3 is CAIGMPLAGAEQYF. CDR3 nucleotides: TGTGCCATTGGGATGCCGCTAGCGGGAGCCGAGCAGTACTTC. J is TRBJ2-7 and V is TRBV6-1, with 10 bases fitting TRBD2. The CDR3 is made up of 14 amino acids. The junction had 12 bases not matched to a gene; V was cut back by 10 bases and J by 6 bases. Germline assignment: CDR1 MNHNS and CDR2 SASEGT.

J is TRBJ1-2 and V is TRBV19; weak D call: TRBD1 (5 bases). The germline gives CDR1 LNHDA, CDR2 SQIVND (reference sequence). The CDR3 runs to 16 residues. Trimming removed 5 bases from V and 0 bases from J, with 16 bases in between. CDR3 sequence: CASSPGGGLANYGYTF. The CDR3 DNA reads TGTGCCAGTAGTCCCGGTGGGGGACTAGCTAACTATGGCTACACCTTC.

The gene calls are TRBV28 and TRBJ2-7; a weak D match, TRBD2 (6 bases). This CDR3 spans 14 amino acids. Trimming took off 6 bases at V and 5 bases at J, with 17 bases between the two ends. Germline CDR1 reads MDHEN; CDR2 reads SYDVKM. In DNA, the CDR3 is TGTGCCAGCAGCCCTGGTCGGGAGTCGGACGAGCAGTACTTC. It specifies CASSPGRESDEQYF.

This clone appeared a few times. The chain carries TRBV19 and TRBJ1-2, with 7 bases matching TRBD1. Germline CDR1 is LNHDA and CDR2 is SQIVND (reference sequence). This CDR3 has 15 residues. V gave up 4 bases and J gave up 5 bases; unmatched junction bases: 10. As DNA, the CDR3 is TGTGCCAGTAGTACCCCAAGGGGGCTACGGTATGGCTACACCTTC. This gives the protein CASSTPRGLRYGYTF. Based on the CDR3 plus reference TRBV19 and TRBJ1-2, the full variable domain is DGGITQSPKYLFRKEGQNVTLSCEQNLNHDAMYWYRQDPGQGLRLIYYSQIVNDFQKGDIAEGYSVSREKKESFPLTVTSAQKNPTAFYLCASSTPRGLRYGYTFGSGTRLTVV.

The CDR3, as DNA: TGTGCCAGCAGCGCTCCTAGCGGGGGGACCTACAATGAGCAGTTCTTC. Its translation: CASSAPSGGTYNEQFF. The chain joins TRBV9 to TRBJ2-1; TRBD2 matches 11 bases. CDR1 is SGDLS, CDR2 YYNGEE, per germline. The CDR3 spans 16 residues. V gave up 3 bases and J gave up 2 bases; unmatched junction bases: 4.

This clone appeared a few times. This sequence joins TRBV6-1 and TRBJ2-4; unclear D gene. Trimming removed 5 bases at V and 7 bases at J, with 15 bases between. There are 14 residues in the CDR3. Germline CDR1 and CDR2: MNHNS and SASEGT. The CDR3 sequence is CASSPNPGGNIQYF. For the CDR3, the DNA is TGTGCCAGCAGTCCTAATCCGGGTGGGAACATTCAGTACTTC.

As DNA, the CDR3 is TGTGCCAGCAGCTTAGATCCGACAGGAAGGTGGACTGAAGCTTTCTTT. Translation gives CASSLDPTGRWTEAFF. The V gene is TRBV11-2, the J gene TRBJ1-1; possibly TRBD1 for D (6 bases). Trimming took off 0 bases at V and 5 bases at J, with 16 bases between the two ends. CDR3 length: 16 amino acids. Germline loops: CDR1 SGHAT, CDR2 FQNNGV.

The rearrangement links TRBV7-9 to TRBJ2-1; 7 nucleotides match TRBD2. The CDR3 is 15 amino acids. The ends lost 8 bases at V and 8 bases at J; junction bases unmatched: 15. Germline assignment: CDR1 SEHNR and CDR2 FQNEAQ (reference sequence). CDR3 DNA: TGTGCCAGCTGCCGCTTAGAGCGGGATCCCCATGAGCAGTTCTTC. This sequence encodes CASCRLERDPHEQFF.

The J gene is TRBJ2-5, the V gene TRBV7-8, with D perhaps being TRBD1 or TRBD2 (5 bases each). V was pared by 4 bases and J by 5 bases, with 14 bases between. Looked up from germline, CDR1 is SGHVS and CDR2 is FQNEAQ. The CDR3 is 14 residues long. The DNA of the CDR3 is TGTGCCAGCAGCTCGGGACGCCTCAGGGAGACCCAGTACTTC. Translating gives CASSSGRLRETQYF.

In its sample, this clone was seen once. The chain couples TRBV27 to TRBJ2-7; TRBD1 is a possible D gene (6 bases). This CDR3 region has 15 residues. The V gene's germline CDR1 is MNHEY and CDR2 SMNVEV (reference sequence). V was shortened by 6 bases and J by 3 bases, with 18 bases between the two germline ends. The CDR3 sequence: CASRPGGQHFYEQYF. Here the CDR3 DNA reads TGTGCCAGCAGGCCGGGCGGACAGCACTTCTACGAGCAGTACTTC.

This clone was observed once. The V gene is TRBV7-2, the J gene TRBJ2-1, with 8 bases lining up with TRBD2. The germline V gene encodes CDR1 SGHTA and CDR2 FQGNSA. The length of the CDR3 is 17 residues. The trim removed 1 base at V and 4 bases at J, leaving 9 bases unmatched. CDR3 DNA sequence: TGTGCCAGCAGCTTAGTTGGGAGCGGGAGTGGGTACAATGAGCAGTTCTTC. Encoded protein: CASSLVGSGSGYNEQFF. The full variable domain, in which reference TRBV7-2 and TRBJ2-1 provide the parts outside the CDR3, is GAGVSQSPSNKVTEKGKDVELRCDPISGHTALYWYRQSLGQGLEFLIYFQGNSAPDKSGLPSDRFSAERTGGSVSTLTIQRTQQEDSAVYLCASSLVGSGSGYNEQFFGPGTRLTVL.

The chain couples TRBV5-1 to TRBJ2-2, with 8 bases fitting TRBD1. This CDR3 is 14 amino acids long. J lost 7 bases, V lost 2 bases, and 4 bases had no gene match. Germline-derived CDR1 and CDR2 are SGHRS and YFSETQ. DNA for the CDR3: TGCGCCAGCAGCTTCCAGGGGGCAAACGGGGAGCTGTTTTTT. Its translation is CASSFQGANGELFF.

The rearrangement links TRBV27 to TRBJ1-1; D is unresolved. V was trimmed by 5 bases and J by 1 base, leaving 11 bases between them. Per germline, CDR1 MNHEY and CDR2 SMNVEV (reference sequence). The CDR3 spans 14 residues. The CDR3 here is CASSALQKNTEAFF. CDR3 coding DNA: TGTGCCAGCAGTGCCCTACAGAAGAACACTGAAGCTTTCTTT.